The rows below give T cell receptor beta chains drawn from one sample of a study of T cell responses to AZD1222 COVID-19 vaccine. Repertoires were generated with immunoSEQ multiplex PCR, while TCRdb's copy carries only in-frame clones and drops some. The sample contains tens of thousands of clones, approximately 90% of which appear only once. The material sequenced was peripheral blood, taken 28 days after the second dose of the MenACWY control vaccine. The receptors originated from an adult who received the MenACWY meningococcal vaccine as a control. Each CDR3 is given with its conserved first and last residue. A D gene is named only where the DNA matches it firmly. Some rows have no size entry. The others give once, few or many, or a class for an expanded clone.

TRBD2 TRBJ2-7 once TRBV5-4 TGTGCCAGCAGCCCCGGACTAGCGGGCCACTCTCCCGAGCAGTACTTC CASSPGLAGHSPEQYF
- TRBJ1-1 - TRBV10-2 TGCGCCAGCAGTGAGTCTGATTTCGGAACTGAAGCTTTCTTT CASSESDFGTEAFF
TRBD2 TRBJ2-1 - TRBV9 TGTGCCAGCAGCCTCCTTAGCGGGGTTACGGTTGAGCAGTTCTTC CASSLLSGVTVEQFF
- TRBJ1-2 - TRBV6-5 TGTGCCAGCAGCAGGGGATCGGAAGGCTACACCTTC CASSRGSEGYTF
- TRBJ1-3 - TRBV10-2 TGCGCCAGCAGTCCCTCTGGAAACACCATATATTTT CASSPSGNTIYF
- TRBJ1-2 - TRBV5-1 TGCGCCAGCAGCTCCGAGGGAACGTGGTATGGCTACACCTTC CASSSEGTWYGYTF
TRBD1 TRBJ2-3 - TRBV29-1 TGCAGCGTAGCCGGGACAGGGGTTATAGATACGCAGTATTTT CSVAGTGVIDTQYF
- TRBJ2-7 - TRBV11-2 TGTGCCAGCAGCTTAGGACCCCAGTGGGCCCCGAGGATATACGAGCAGTACTTC CASSLGPQWAPRIYEQYF
- TRBJ1-5 - TRBV28 TGTGCCAGCAGTACCCCGGTCAGCCCCAATCAGCCCCAGCATTTT CASSTPVSPNQPQHF
TRBD2 TRBJ2-1 - TRBV10-3 TGTGCCATCAGTGACCTAGCGGCCTCCTACAATGAGCAGTTCTTC CAISDLAASYNEQFF
- TRBJ1-2 - TRBV5-1 TGCGCCAGCCCCGGGGACCGGGCAGGTGATGGCTACACCTTC CASPGDRAGDGYTF
- TRBJ1-5 - TRBV30 TGTGCCTGGAGTGTGGAGCCCAATCAGCCCCAGCATTTT CAWSVEPNQPQHF
- TRBJ1-1 once TRBV5-4 TGTGCCAGCAGCCCGAGAGCGAACACTGAAGCTTTCTTT CASSPRANTEAFF
- TRBJ1-1 - TRBV10-3 TGTGCCATCAGTGGTGGACAGAACACTGAAGCTTTCTTT CAISGGQNTEAFF
- TRBJ2-3 - TRBV21-1 TGTGCCAGCAGCAAAGACAGGGGGACTAGCGGGGACACAGATACGCAGTATTTT CASSKDRGTSGDTDTQYF
TRBD1 TRBJ1-2 - TRBV18 TGTGCCAGCTCACCATACGAGGACAGGGACAGGGATGGCTACACCTTC CASSPYEDRDRDGYTF
- TRBJ1-1 - TRBV30 TGTGCCTGGAGTTTGTCGGCAGACACTGAAGCTTTCTTT CAWSLSADTEAFF
TRBD1 TRBJ1-1 - TRBV12-3/TRBV12-4 TGTGCCATCCAACAGGGGTGGGTCACTGAAGCTTTCTTT CAIQQGWVTEAFF
TRBD1 TRBJ2-5 - TRBV4-3 TGCGCCAGCAGCCAAGGCGGTCGGGACAGGGAGGGAGAGACCCAGTACTTC CASSQGGRDREGETQYF
TRBD1 TRBJ1-3 - TRBV10-3 TGTGCCATCGCAAGTTCCGGGACAGGGGAACCGTATGGAAACACCATATATTTT CAIASSGTGEPYGNTIYF
- TRBJ1-4 - TRBV6-5 TGTGCCAGCAGATATACAGGGTCGGGTAATGAAAAACTGTTTTTT CASRYTGSGNEKLFF
- TRBJ2-5 - TRBV9 TGTGCCAGCAGCGTATGGGGAGAGACCCAGTACTTC CASSVWGETQYF
- TRBJ1-5 once TRBV10-3 TGTGCCATCAGAGACAGCTTCAATCAGCCCCAGCATTTT CAIRDSFNQPQHF
- TRBJ1-5 - TRBV19 TGTGCCAGTAGTAGGACAGTCAATCAGCCCCAGCATTTT CASSRTVNQPQHF
- TRBJ2-7 once TRBV29-1 TGCAGCGTTGGGGGGCTCCGGGACGGGCAGTACTTC CSVGGLRDGQYF
- TRBJ2-5 - TRBV9 TGTGCCAGCAGCGTAGATTTCCCGGGGGAGACCCAGTACTTC CASSVDFPGETQYF
- TRBJ2-1 - TRBV7-2 TGTGCCAGCAGCTCACCAGGACATACCGCCAGCAATGAGCAGTTCTTC CASSSPGHTASNEQFF
- TRBJ2-3 - TRBV29-1 TGCAGCGTGGGCCGAGACAGCACAGATACGCAGTATTTT CSVGRDSTDTQYF
- TRBJ2-7 - TRBV20-1 TGCAGTGCTAGCCGGGGCGAAGAGCAGTACTTC CSASRGEEQYF
- TRBJ2-7 - TRBV27 TGTGCCAGCAGCCCCTCGGGAATAAATTACGAGCAGTACTTC CASSPSGINYEQYF
- TRBJ1-3 once TRBV10-3 TGTGCCATCTCAACAGGGACCTCTGGAAACACCATATATTTT CAISTGTSGNTIYF
- TRBJ1-1 - TRBV7-2 TGTGCCAGCAGCACCTATTATGATGAAGCTTTCTTT CASSTYYDEAFF
TRBD1 TRBJ1-4 - TRBV30 TGTGCCTATTCACAGGGGGCTAATGAAAAACTGTTTTTT CAYSQGANEKLFF
- TRBJ1-5 - TRBV19 TGTGCCAGTAACAGCGGCGGGGGGATAGGGCAGCCCCAGCATTTT CASNSGGGIGQPQHF
- TRBJ1-1 - TRBV7-2 TGTGCCAGCAGCTTAGAAGGAGGCAGGCTGGGCGACACTGAAGCTTTCTTT CASSLEGGRLGDTEAFF
TRBD2 TRBJ2-1 - TRBV2 TGTGCCAGCACCTTGGGACTAGCAGACGGCAATGAGCAGTTCTTC CASTLGLADGNEQFF
- TRBJ2-3 - TRBV28 TGTGCCAGCAGTTCCCTTCTAGAAGATACGCAGTATTTT CASSSLLEDTQYF
- TRBJ1-2 - TRBV12-3/TRBV12-4 TGTGCCAGCAGTTTTCCCGGGTACTATGGCTACACCTTC CASSFPGYYGYTF
TRBD1 TRBJ2-7 - TRBV11-2 TGTGCCAGCAGCTTAGTCTGGGACAGGCCCTACGAGCAGTACTTC CASSLVWDRPYEQYF
TRBD1 TRBJ1-2 - TRBV7-2 TGTGCCAGCAGCCGCGAGCCCGGGACAGATTTTGGCTACACCTTC CASSREPGTDFGYTF
- TRBJ2-3 once TRBV27 TGTGCCAGCAGTCCGCTCGACAGTTTTGGCACAGATACGCAGTATTTT CASSPLDSFGTDTQYF
TRBD2 TRBJ2-7 - TRBV18 TGTGCCAGCTCACCAACTAGCGGGCCTATGGACGAGCAGTACTTC CASSPTSGPMDEQYF
TRBD1 TRBJ1-1 few TRBV5-1 TGCGCCAGCAGCTTCCAACCGGGACAGGCTATCATGAACACTGAAGCTTTCTTT CASSFQPGQAIMNTEAFF
- TRBJ2-7 - TRBV5-6 TGTGCCAGCAGCTTATACGGACAACTACTATCCCCCAGGGGCGAGCAGTACTTC CASSLYGQLLSPRGEQYF
TRBD1 TRBJ1-5 - TRBV6-5 TGTGCCAGCAGTTACGCCTACAGGGGGAACCAGCCCCAGCATTTT CASSYAYRGNQPQHF
- TRBJ2-7 - TRBV7-9 TGTGCCAGCAGCTTAGGGACAGCCATTTTTTCCGAGCAGTACTTC CASSLGTAIFSEQYF